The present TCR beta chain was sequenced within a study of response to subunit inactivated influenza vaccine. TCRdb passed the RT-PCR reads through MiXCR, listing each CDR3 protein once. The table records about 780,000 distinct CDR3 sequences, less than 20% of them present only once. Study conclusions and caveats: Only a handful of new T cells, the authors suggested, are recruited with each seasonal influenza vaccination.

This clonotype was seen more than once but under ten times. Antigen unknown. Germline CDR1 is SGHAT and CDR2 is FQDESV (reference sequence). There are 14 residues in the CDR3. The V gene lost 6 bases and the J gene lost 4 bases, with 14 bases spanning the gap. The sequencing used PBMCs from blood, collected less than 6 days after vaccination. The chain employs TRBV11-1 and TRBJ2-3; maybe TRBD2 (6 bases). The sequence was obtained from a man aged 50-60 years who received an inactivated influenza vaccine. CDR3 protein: CASRSGLRADTQYF. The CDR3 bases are TGTGCCAGCAGGTCCGGACTACGGGCAGATACGCAGTATTTT. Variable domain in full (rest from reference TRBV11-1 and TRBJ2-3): EAEVAQSPRYKITEKSQAVAFWCDPISGHATLYWYRQILGQGPELLVQFQDESVVDDSQLPKDRFSAERLKGVDSTLKIQPAELGDSAMYLCASRSGLRADTQYFGPGTRLTVL.